These 18 T cell receptor beta chains were all obtained from the same sample, sequenced in a study of T cells in Graves' hyperthyroidism and ophthalmopathy. RNA transcripts gave rise to amplified TCR beta CDR3 regions. HTBI primers were employed in a first-round RT-PCR of the TCR CDR3. TCRdb recomputed calls from the multiplex PCR reads with MiXCR, one row per CDR3 protein. The sample contains some 440,000 distinct CDR3 sequences, 15% to 17% of which appear only once. The sequenced sample was blood. Receptors originate from a woman in her late teens or twenties with Graves' hyperthyroidism.

The chain couples TRBV7-9 to TRBJ2-3; 10 bases line up with TRBD1. Germline V lookup: CDR1 SEHNR, CDR2 FQNEAQ (reference sequence). This CDR3 region has 16 residues. Germline trimming cut 5 bases from V and 0 bases from J; bases unmatched to any gene: 5. This CDR3 is CASSDTGQGSTDTQYF. Written as DNA, the CDR3 is TGTGCCAGCAGCGATACGGGACAGGGGAGCACAGATACGCAGTATTTT.

This clonotype was detected ten times or more. This chain connects TRBV20-1 to TRBJ1-5; 8 bases match TRBD1. CDR3 length: 14 residues. J was trimmed by 3 bases and V by 6 bases; bases with no gene match: 7. In germline, CDR1 is DFQATT, CDR2 SNEGSKA (reference sequence). CDR3 nucleotide sequence: TGCAGTGCCCTCCAGGGGGCTGACAATCAGCCCCAGCATTTT. Its translation: CSALQGADNQPQHF.

In its sample, this clonotype was seen many times. In DNA form, the CDR3 reads TGTGCCAGCAGCTTAGCCCGGGGGAGGGATCAGCCCCAGCATTTT. It translates to CASSLARGRDQPQHF. The rearrangement uses TRBV7-2 and TRBJ1-5; a possible D gene is TRBD1 (5 bases). The CDR3 covers 15 residues. V lost 0 bases and J lost 5, with 11 bases in between. Germline V gene sequence: CDR1 SGHTA, CDR2 FQGNSA.

J is TRBJ2-2 and V is TRBV6-1; D unclear. The V gene lost 5 bases and the J gene lost 4 bases, with 14 bases spanning the gap. Germline lookup yields CDR1 MNHNS and CDR2 SASEGT. CDR3 length: 15 residues. The CDR3 loop reads CASSLTPSRTGELFF. CDR3 in DNA: TGTGCCAGCAGTTTAACTCCTAGTCGCACCGGGGAGCTGTTTTTT.

This clonotype was seen ten or more times. The chain links TRBV5-1 to TRBJ1-4; a weak D match, TRBD1 (5 bases). V was shortened by 4 bases and J by 2 bases, with 15 bases between the two germline ends. The CDR3 totals 16 residues. Germline V gene data show CDR1 as SGHRS and CDR2 as YFSETQ. The CDR3 DNA follows: TGCGCCAGCAGCCCGGGGGGGACCGGTACTAATGAAAAACTGTTTTTT. Encoded protein: CASSPGGTGTNEKLFF.

This sequence joins TRBV19 and TRBJ1-5; the D is unclear. CDR3 length: 13 amino acids. Deletions cut 7 bases from V and 6 bases from J, with 13 bases between. CDR1 is LNHDA and CDR2 is SQIVND in the germline V gene (reference sequence). CDR3 in DNA: TGTGCCAGTACCCAGACCGCAGGTCAGCCCCAGCATTTT. Its translation: CASTQTAGQPQHF.

This clonotype showed up many times. The CDR3 protein is CASSEAVTDSLRETQYF. The DNA for the CDR3 is TGTGCCAGCAGTGAAGCTGTAACGGACAGCCTCCGAGAGACCCAGTACTTC. The chain carries TRBV6-1 and TRBJ2-5; possibly TRBD1 for D (6 bases). Trimming cost V 0 bases and J 4 bases, with 18 bases left between them. The CDR3 has 17 residues. The V gene's germline CDR1 is MNHNS and CDR2 SASEGT.

This clonotype was detected many times. The chain carries TRBV5-6 and TRBJ1-3; 7 bases are a match to TRBD1. The CDR3 has 15 amino acids. V gave up 4 bases and J gave up 1 base; unmatched junction bases: 5. The germline gives CDR1 SGHDT, CDR2 YYEEEE. The CDR3 loop reads CASSLDRVSGNTIYF. Written as DNA, the CDR3 is TGTGCCAGCAGCCTCGACAGGGTTTCTGGAAACACCATATATTTT.

The rearrangement joins TRBV19 to TRBJ2-3, with D possibly TRBD2 on 5 matching bases. The CDR3 totals 18 residues. Between the trimmed V and J ends, which lost 2 bases and 5 bases, there was a span of 23 bases. Germline values: CDR1 LNHDA, CDR2 SQIVND (reference sequence). In DNA form, the CDR3 reads TGTGCCAGTAGTATAAGTGTTGGCAGCGGTCCTTTTGGAGATACGCAGTATTTT. As protein: CASSISVGSGPFGDTQYF. Full variable domain (missing parts from reference TRBV19 and TRBJ2-3): DGGITQSPKYLFRKEGQNVTLSCEQNLNHDAMYWYRQDPGQGLRLIYYSQIVNDFQKGDIAEGYSVSREKKESFPLTVTSAQKNPTAFYLCASSISVGSGPFGDTQYFGPGTRLTVL.

Many counts were recorded for this clonotype. This rearrangement joins TRBV2 to TRBJ2-3; 10 bases align to TRBD2. The CDR3 is made up of 17 amino acids. CDR1 SNHLY and CDR2 FYNNEI come from the germline V gene. V was clipped by 0 bases and J by 5 bases; unmatched bases: 8. CDR3: CASSEAVLAGRLDTQYF. The CDR3 DNA follows: TGTGCCAGCAGTGAAGCCGTACTAGCGGGGCGCCTAGATACGCAGTATTTT.

As concerns this clonotype: This clone may be a read error of a much larger clone one base away. No conserved phenylalanine or tryptophan ends this CDR3, so it is likely a read error. The rearrangement joins TRBV3-1 to TRBJ2-1; the match to TRBD2 covers 10 bases. Germline CDR1 is LGHDT and CDR2 is YNNKEL (reference sequence). The CDR3 covers 15 residues. The V gene end was trimmed by 6 bases and the J gene end by 2 bases; junction bases not matched to a gene: 4. The CDR3: CASRPTSGTYNEQFC. CDR3 coding DNA: TGTGCCAGCAGACCCACTAGCGGGACCTACAATGAGCAGTTCTGC.

There are a few counts of this clonotype. The V call is TRBV10-2, the J call TRBJ2-4; no firm D call. This CDR3 comprises 11 residues. CDR1 WSHSY and CDR2 SAAADI come from the germline V gene. V lost 2 bases and J 10 bases, leaving 6 bases between the germline ends. CDR3 sequence (DNA): TGCGCCAGCAGTGAGGATAGGATTCAGTACTTC. Protein: CASSEDRIQYF.

The sample holds a few counts of this clonotype. This chain connects TRBV20-1 to TRBJ1-2; D uncertain. V lost 3 bases and J 4 bases, leaving 12 bases between the germline ends. CDR3 size: 13 residues. Germline V gene lookup returns CDR1 DFQATT and CDR2 SNEGSKA (reference sequence). CDR3 in DNA: TGCAGTGCTAGTACTGGGGTTATCTATGGCTACACCTTC. Its translation: CSASTGVIYGYTF.

This clonotype was picked up many times. This chain links TRBV6-2 or TRBV6-3 with TRBJ1-5, with 7 bases matching TRBD1. The CDR3 runs 14 residues. The J segment lost 4 bases and the V segment lost 4 bases, leaving 4 bases of the junction unmatched. The germline CDR1 and CDR2 sequences are MNHEY and SVGEGT. CDR3 residues: CASSLGTENQPQHF. For the CDR3, the DNA is TGTGCCAGCAGTTTAGGGACAGAGAATCAGCCCCAGCATTTT.

This clonotype was recorded many times. The chain recombines TRBV6-2 or TRBV6-3 with TRBJ1-2; 7 bases are a match to TRBD1. The CDR3 has 15 residues. Germline V gene data show CDR1 as MNHEY and CDR2 as SVGEGT. Trimming took 2 bases from V and 10 from J; bases not matched to a gene: 13. The DNA of the CDR3 is TGTGCCAGCAGTTACGGGGACTACCGGGACAGACACTACACCTTC. It codes for CASSYGDYRDRHYTF.

There are many counts of this clonotype. The chain has TRBV11-2 and TRBJ2-5; D is unresolved. Germline lookup yields CDR1 SGHAT and CDR2 FQNNGV. CDR3 length: 13 residues. V dropped 4 bases and J dropped 7 bases, with 13 bases sitting between them. Here the CDR3 reads CASSSVVNRTQYF. The CDR3 coding sequence is TGTGCCAGCAGCTCCGTAGTCAACCGGACCCAGTACTTC.

This clonotype was seen many times. This chain connects TRBV18 to TRBJ1-1; D not certain. The germline V and J ends were trimmed by 6 bases and 0 bases, with 8 bases remaining between them. CDR3 length equals 13 residues. Per the germline V gene, CDR1 is KGHSH and CDR2 is LQKENI. CDR3 in DNA: TGTGCCAGCTCGCAGGCCGTGAACACTGAAGCTTTCTTT. It is translated as CASSQAVNTEAFF. The entire variable domain, with the rest obtained from reference TRBV18 and TRBJ1-1, is as follows: NAGVMQNPRHLVRRRGQEARLRCSPMKGHSHVYWYRQLPEEGLKFMVYLQKENIIDESGMPKERFSAEFPKEGPSILRIQQVVRGDSAAYFCASSQAVNTEAFFGQGTRLTVV.

This clonotype was observed a handful of times. V is TRBV7-8 and J is TRBJ2-7; D is possibly TRBD1 (5 bases). The CDR3 length is 14 residues. From germline, CDR1 is SGHVS and CDR2 FQNEAQ. Trimming left V 7 bases short and J 5 bases short, with 18 bases between. The CDR3 loop reads CASTHSGKFDEQYF. The CDR3 DNA is TGTGCCAGCACGCATTCAGGGAAATTCGACGAGCAGTACTTC.